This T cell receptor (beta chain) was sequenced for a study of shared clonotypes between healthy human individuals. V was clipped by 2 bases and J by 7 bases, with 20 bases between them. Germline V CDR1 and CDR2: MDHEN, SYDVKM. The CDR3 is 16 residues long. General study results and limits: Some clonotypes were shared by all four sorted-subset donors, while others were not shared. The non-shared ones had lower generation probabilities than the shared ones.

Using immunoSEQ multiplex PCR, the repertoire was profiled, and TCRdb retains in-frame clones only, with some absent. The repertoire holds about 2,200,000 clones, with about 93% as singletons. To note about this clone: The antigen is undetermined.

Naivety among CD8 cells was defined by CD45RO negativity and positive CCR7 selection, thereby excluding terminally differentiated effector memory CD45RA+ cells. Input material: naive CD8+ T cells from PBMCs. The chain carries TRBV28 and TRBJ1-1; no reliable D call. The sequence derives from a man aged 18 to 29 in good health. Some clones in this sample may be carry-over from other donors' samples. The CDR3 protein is CASSLIPPFLGIEAFF. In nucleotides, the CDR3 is TGTGCCAGCAGTTTAATCCCCCCATTCCTCGGTATTGAAGCTTTCTTT.